The 19 T cell receptor beta chains in this list originate from one sample, sequenced in a study of blood T cells in healthy people across ages. The second PCR ran about 6 to 12 cycles with a sample-barcoded 5' primer and J-beta primers. TCRdb re-analysed the 5' RACE reads in MiXCR, keeping a single row per CDR3 protein. This sample has approximately 730,000 distinct CDR3 sequences, with approximately 39% found just once. The sample consisted of blood. All receptors come from a woman aged 55-69 years in good health.

J is TRBJ2-4 and V is TRBV10-3; 7 nucleotides line up with TRBD1. The CDR3 runs 15 residues. Losses at the gene ends were 10 bases for V and 15 bases for J; bases not matched to a gene: 24. Germline V gene sequence: CDR1 ENHRY, CDR2 SYGVKD. CDR3 sequence (DNA): TGTGCCACCACACCTCAAAGGGGGACAGACTACGAGCGGTACTTC. Translating gives CATTPQRGTDYERYF.

This clonotype was found a few times. The rearrangement joins TRBV20-1 to TRBJ2-3; 9 positions agree with TRBD2. J lost 2 bases, V lost 6 bases, and 6 bases had no gene match. Germline V gene sequence: CDR1 DFQATT, CDR2 SNEGSKA (reference sequence). This CDR3 is 14 amino acids long. CDR3 DNA sequence: TGCAGTGCCTTACTAGCGGGTATCACAGATACGCAGTATTTT. As protein: CSALLAGITDTQYF.

CDR3 in DNA: TGTGCCAGCAGCTTACAACTAGCGGGAGATACGCAGTATTTT. Its protein is CASSLQLAGDTQYF. The chain employs TRBV7-9 and TRBJ2-3, with 9 bases that match TRBD2. Unmatched junction bases numbered 2, after V lost 2 bases and J lost 5 bases. The CDR3 runs 14 residues. Germline V gene data show CDR1 as SEHNR and CDR2 as FQNEAQ (reference sequence).

This clonotype was counted between two and nine times. This rearrangement joins TRBV20-1 to TRBJ2-3; a weak D match, TRBD2 (7 bases). Trimming cost V 2 bases and J 3 bases, with 21 bases left between them. The CDR3 is made up of 17 amino acids. Germline CDR1 DFQATT, CDR2 SNEGSKA (reference sequence). The CDR3 loop reads CSARRSGDIAGTDTQYF. In DNA, the CDR3 is TGCAGTGCTAGAAGAAGCGGGGACATCGCCGGAACAGATACGCAGTATTTT.

V usage is TRBV15 and J usage is TRBJ1-2; a possible D gene is TRBD1 (6 bases). This CDR3 is built from 15 residues. The V and J ends lost 3 bases and 3 bases respectively, with 14 bases between them. The germline gives CDR1 LNHNV, CDR2 YYDKDF (reference sequence). Here the CDR3 reads CATSRGEQGHYGYTF. The CDR3 DNA follows: TGTGCCACCAGCAGGGGGGAACAGGGACACTATGGCTACACCTTC.

This clonotype was observed a handful of times. The CDR3: CASSQETSGAPFSTDTQYF. Here the CDR3 DNA reads TGTGCCAGCAGCCAAGAGACTAGCGGTGCACCTTTTAGCACAGATACGCAGTATTTT. The chain has TRBV14 and TRBJ2-3, with 9 bases fitting TRBD2. Trimming cost V 0 bases and J 0 bases; bases outside gene matches: 10. The CDR3 totals 19 residues. In germline, CDR1 is SGHDN, CDR2 FVKESK.

This chain joins TRBV7-9 and TRBJ1-2; possible D gene TRBD1, 6 bases. The V gene lost 6 bases and the J gene lost 4 bases, with 15 bases spanning the gap. Germline V gives CDR1 SEHNR, CDR2 FQNEAQ (reference sequence). CDR3 length: 14 residues. The DNA of the CDR3 is TGTGCCAGCAGTGCACCGGGACAACCCTATGGCTACACCTTC. Translated: CASSAPGQPYGYTF.

The V and J genes are TRBV18 and TRBJ2-7; the D call may be TRBD1 or TRBD2 (5 bases each). Germline CDR1 KGHSH, CDR2 LQKENI. Trimming took off 5 bases at V and 3 bases at J, with 17 bases between the two ends. CDR3 length equals 15 residues. The CDR3 region is CASSEGTASNYEQYF. Written as DNA, the CDR3 is TGTGCCAGCTCAGAGGGGACCGCATCCAACTACGAGCAGTACTTC.

This clonotype was counted a few times. The chain links TRBV13 to TRBJ2-5; D is unresolved. Germline assignment: CDR1 PRHDT and CDR2 FYEKMQ (reference sequence). The CDR3 contains 13 residues. Trimming took off 4 bases at V and 2 bases at J, with 8 bases between the two ends. The CDR3 loop reads CASSYLEQETQYF. The DNA for the CDR3 is TGTGCCAGCAGCTACCTGGAACAAGAGACCCAGTACTTC.

V usage is TRBV27 and J usage is TRBJ1-2; D may be TRBD1 (5 bases). V was cut by 5 bases and J by 2 bases, with 21 bases left in between. The CDR3 length is 17 residues. Germline V gene lookup returns CDR1 MNHEY and CDR2 SMNVEV (reference sequence). CDR3 sequence reads: CASSTRVGENLNYGYTF. The CDR3 DNA is TGTGCCAGCAGTACCCGGGTAGGGGAGAACCTGAACTATGGCTACACCTTC.

Concerning this clonotype itself: A much larger clone is a single base away; this may be a read error. The J gene is TRBJ2-7, the V gene TRBV29-1; D may be TRBD1 (5 bases). The CDR3 is 15 amino acids. Germline V lookup: CDR1 SQVTM, CDR2 ANQGSEA. The CDR3 sequence is CSVVDSAKSSCEQYF. The CDR3 bases are TGCAGCGTTGTAGACAGCGCCAAGAGCTCCTGCGAGCAGTACTTC.

This chain connects TRBV10-3 to TRBJ2-3; tentatively, D is TRBD1 or TRBD2 (7 bases each). Germline values: CDR1 ENHRY, CDR2 SYGVKD. The CDR3 covers 17 residues. The germline V and J ends were trimmed by 3 bases and 0 bases, with 16 bases remaining between them. As DNA, the CDR3 is TGTGCCATCAGTGACCCAGGGGGAGGGATGAGCACAGATACGCAGTATTTT. This translates into CAISDPGGGMSTDTQYF.

This chain uses TRBV5-1 with TRBJ2-1; 10 bases align to TRBD2. Germline V gene lookup returns CDR1 SGHRS and CDR2 YFSETQ. The CDR3 extends over 15 amino acids. V shed 5 bases, J shed 3 bases, and the junction held 5 bases outside the gene matches. CDR3 DNA sequence: TGCGCCAGCAGAACTCTAGCGGGAGTCTACAATGAGCAGTTCTTC. This sequence encodes CASRTLAGVYNEQFF.

This clonotype was counted a few times. One end of the junction is discordant with germline, which a read error may explain. Here the CDR3 reads CAGSDGGTAGYGYTF. Here the CDR3 DNA reads TGTGCCGGCAGCGACGGGGGGACAGCCGGCTATGGCTACACCTTC. This chain links TRBV12-3 or TRBV12-4 with TRBJ1-2, with TRBD1 matching over 7 bases. The CDR3 consists of 15 residues.

V is TRBV6-5 and J is TRBJ2-7; D may match TRBD1 or TRBD2 (5 bases each). Deletions cut 6 bases from V and 5 bases from J, with 17 bases between. The germline gives CDR1 MNHEY, CDR2 SVGAGI. This CDR3 has 14 amino acids. The CDR3: CASSPAGRVNEQYF. Written as DNA, the CDR3 is TGTGCCAGCAGCCCCGCGGGCAGGGTAAACGAGCAGTACTTC.

CDR3: CASSYIAGVSTDTQYF. The DNA for the CDR3 is TGTGCCAGCAGTTACATAGCGGGGGTCAGCACAGATACGCAGTATTTT. The chain is built from TRBV6-5 and TRBJ2-3; the match to TRBD2 covers 9 bases. The CDR3 contains 16 residues. Germline loops: CDR1 MNHEY, CDR2 SVGAGI. Losses at the gene ends were 2 bases for V and 0 bases for J; bases not matched to a gene: 3.

The chain employs TRBV20-1 and TRBJ2-3, with D possibly called TRBD1 or TRBD2 (5 bases each). The germline gives CDR1 DFQATT, CDR2 SNEGSKA (reference sequence). Trimming shortened V by 6 bases and J by 3 bases, and 10 bases separated the two germline ends. This CDR3 region has 12 residues. The CDR3 nucleotides are TGCAGTGCCCCGGGACCAACAGATACGCAGTATTTT. Translated: CSAPGPTDTQYF.

This clonotype has just a few counts. Because the CDR3's place on the DNA is in doubt, the DNA is left out and the CDR3 is given as listed by TCRdb. The chain recombines TRBV28 with TRBJ2-7. The germline V gene encodes CDR1 MDHEN and CDR2 SYDVKM. Termini included, the CDR3 measures 16 amino acids. This CDR3 is CASSTSTTGGTYEQYF.

The genes are TRBV6-6 and TRBJ2-1; D unclear. Germline-derived CDR1 and CDR2 are MNHNY and SVGAGI (reference sequence). The V end lost 6 bases, the J end lost 2 bases, and 11 bases lay between the germline ends. The CDR3 is 14 amino acids. The CDR3 DNA reads as TGTGCCAGCAGCCGGACCCAGGCCTACAATGAGCAGTTCTTC. This translates into CASSRTQAYNEQFF.